A selection of T cell receptor beta chains follows, all from one sample in a study of blood T cell repertoires in COVID-19. Using immunoSEQ multiplex PCR, the repertoire was profiled, and TCRdb retains in-frame clones only, with some absent. The data contain fewer than 250,000 clones, around four fifths of them singletons. Sequencing used peripheral blood. Receptors originate from a human donor in a cohort sampled during active COVID-19. CDR3s leave out the opening cysteine and the closing phenylalanine or tryptophan.

V gene,CDR3 protein
TRBV18,ASSPRQGAVGDQY
TRBV5-1,ASSAGAGGVTDTQY
TRBV29-1,SAGPHREAF
TRBV18,ASSPLFSPGGSYNEQF
TRBV11-2,ASSLSGGFYNEQF
TRBV19,ASSFYTNPGDEAF
TRBV5-1,ASSYSGSTDTQY
TRBV6-5,ASSYPGFPTEAF
TRBV5-1,ASREAGNEKLF
TRBV6-5,ASGRANSPLH
TRBV5-8,ASSFSRGRGQGQPQH
TRBV5-4,ASSLGGQGAGELF
TRBV19,ASKLQDQETQY
TRBV14,ASSQGIRQASSGNTIY
TRBV7-7,ASSSTGTGETQY
TRBV19,ASSITGRGYT
TRBV28,ASSFPGLGKDPSSYEQY
TRBV11-2,ASSLGGGNTEAF
TRBV12-5,ASGLVPFSNEQF
TRBV7-2,ASSLGVIAGGLAGELF
TRBV19,ASSYGGTRETQY
TRBV2,ASSARRTSEVYTGELF
TRBV19,ASTPPKGRAF
TRBV2,AIKPEGQGFEKLF
TRBV19,ASSIPGSYGYT
TRBV27,ASSARGLAGGRGEQF
TRBV11-2,ASSLGFWDRGRNQPQH
TRBV3-1/TRBV3-2,ASSFRQAGTEAF
TRBV5-1,ASSLSGRRTDTQY
TRBV10-1,ASSRDRVGTGELF
TRBV6-4,ASSDGPQETQY
TRBV5-4,ASSLQETQY
TRBV6-5,ASRVAGYGLGELF
TRBV6-1,ASSVRLAGLGTYNEQF
TRBV19,ASQKSGGPDYGYT
TRBV28,ASSANLGGVNQPQH
TRBV14,ASSPGGNEQY
TRBV2,ASIRDNIGGYT
TRBV27,ASRDNSGANVLT
TRBV3-1/TRBV3-2,ASSQDRGRGGAGAF
TRBV3-1/TRBV3-2,ASSHTGIYNEQF
TRBV9,ASGSVQPYNEQF
TRBV7-9,ASSLAARYGNTIY
TRBV24-1,ATSDKQAPNTGELF
TRBV19,ASSEPGFPYEQY
TRBV10-2,ASSESGVAGFYNEQF